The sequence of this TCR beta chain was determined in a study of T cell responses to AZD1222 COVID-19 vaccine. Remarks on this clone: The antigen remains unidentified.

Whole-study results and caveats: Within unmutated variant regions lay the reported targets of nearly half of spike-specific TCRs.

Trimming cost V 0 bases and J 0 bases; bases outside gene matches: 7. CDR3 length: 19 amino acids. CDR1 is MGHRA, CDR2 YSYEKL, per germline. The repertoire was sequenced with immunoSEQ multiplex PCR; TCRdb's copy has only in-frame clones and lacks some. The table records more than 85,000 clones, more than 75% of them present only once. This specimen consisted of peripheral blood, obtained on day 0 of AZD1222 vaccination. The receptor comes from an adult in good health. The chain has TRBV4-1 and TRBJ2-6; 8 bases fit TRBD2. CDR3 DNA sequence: TGCGCCAGCAGCCAAGATCGGCCAGCGGGAGTCTCTGGGGCCAACGTCCTGACTTTC. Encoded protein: CASSQDRPAGVSGANVLTF.